Each of the 12 T cell receptor beta chains below was sequenced from the same sample in a study of cytomegalovirus exposure and HLA in healthy donors. Primers: 60 Vbeta forward and 13 Jbeta reverse. TCRdb's copy holds only in-frame clones and misses some; the assay was immunoSEQ multiplex PCR. This repertoire shows about 120,000 clones, 76% found once; its top ten account for 12%. The sequencing sample was made of PBMCs. The receptors were gathered from a woman between 40 and 50 years old in good health and CMV-seropositive.

The chain recombines TRBV10-3 with TRBJ2-2, with 9 nucleotides matching TRBD1. Germline lookup yields CDR1 ENHRY and CDR2 SYGVKD. The CDR3 has 13 amino acids. V lost 11 bases to trimming and J lost 13 bases; unmatched junction nucleotides: 14. As DNA, the CDR3 is TGTGCCGGCTCCCTGGGGGGACAGGGACTGCTGTTTTTT. This encodes CAGSLGGQGLLFF.

This rearrangement joins TRBV13 to TRBJ2-4, with D perhaps matching TRBD1 (5 bases). The V gene's germline CDR1 is PRHDT and CDR2 FYEKMQ (reference sequence). V lost 2 bases and J 3 bases, leaving 14 bases between the germline ends. The CDR3 is made up of 16 amino acids. The CDR3 is CASSLRSGYGKNIQYF. The CDR3 DNA follows: TGTGCCAGCAGCTTAAGGTCAGGGTATGGCAAAAACATTCAGTACTTC.

The V gene is TRBV5-1, the J gene TRBJ1-1; D perhaps matches TRBD1 (6 bases). V was clipped by 0 bases and J by 6 bases, with 12 bases between them. The CDR3 runs 14 residues. CDR1 is SGHRS and CDR2 is YFSETQ in the germline V gene. Here the CDR3 DNA reads TGCGCCAGCAGCTTGGCGAGCAGGGGATCTGAAGCTTTCTTT. This sequence encodes CASSLASRGSEAFF.

The genes are TRBV5-1 and TRBJ1-2; D is possibly TRBD1 (6 bases). The germline V gene has CDR1 SGHRS and CDR2 YFSETQ. The ends were cut back, 1 base at V and 7 bases at J, with 14 bases in the middle. The CDR3 runs to 14 residues. The CDR3 loop is CASSLSAQGSGYTF. Here the CDR3 DNA reads TGCGCCAGCAGCTTGAGTGCACAGGGTTCTGGCTACACCTTC.

This clone was seen only a few times. V gene TRBV6-4 combines with J gene TRBJ1-5; D is ambiguous. The CDR3 is made up of 11 amino acids. CDR1 is MRHNA, CDR2 SNTAGT, per germline. Deletions cut 7 bases from V and 9 bases from J, with 10 bases between. The CDR3 region has the DNA TGTGCCAGCACCACCTCGGGGCCCCAGCATTTT. Translating gives CASTTSGPQHF.

The rearrangement links TRBV5-4 to TRBJ2-7; D is perhaps TRBD1 (7 bases). The CDR3 runs to 15 residues. Per the germline V gene, CDR1 is SGHNT and CDR2 is YYREEE (reference sequence). Deletions cut 4 bases from V and 3 bases from J, with 17 bases between. CDR3 DNA sequence: TGTGCCAGCAGCCCAGGGGGGTCAGGGATCTACGAGCAGTACTTC. It encodes CASSPGGSGIYEQYF.

The genes are TRBV7-9 and TRBJ1-1; TRBD1 might be the D (5 bases). V was shortened by 7 bases and J by 0 bases, with 18 bases between the two germline ends. Germline V lookup: CDR1 SEHNR, CDR2 FQNEAQ (reference sequence). The CDR3 contains 16 residues. The CDR3 DNA follows: TGTGCCAGCATCCCCGGGCGGGGCAGCATGAACACTGAAGCTTTCTTT. Its protein is CASIPGRGSMNTEAFF. Filled out from reference TRBV7-9 and TRBJ1-1, the complete variable domain reads DTGVSQNPRHKITKRGQNVTFRCDPISEHNRLYWYRQTLGQGPEFLTYFQNEAQLEKSRLLSDRFSAERPKGSFSTLEIQRTEQGDSAMYLCASIPGRGSMNTEAFFGQGTRLTVV.

This clone appeared once. V gene TRBV25-1 combines with J gene TRBJ1-4; the match to TRBD1 covers 10 bases. With 4 bases clipped from V and 14 bases from J, the junction kept 7 bases outside the gene matches. CDR3 length: 13 residues. CDR1 and CDR2 from the germline V gene are MGHDK and SYGVNS. The CDR3 DNA reads TGTGCCAGCAGTGGAACCGGGACAGGGGTTCTGTTTTTT. It translates to CASSGTGTGVLFF.

The J gene is TRBJ1-1, the V gene TRBV28; D is unclear. With 2 bases removed from V and 3 bases from J, the gap between germline ends came to 7 bases. The CDR3 consists of 13 residues. Germline V gene data show CDR1 as MDHEN and CDR2 as SYDVKM. CDR3 in DNA: TGTGCCAGCAGTTTACGGGGAGACACTGAAGCTTTCTTT. Its translation: CASSLRGDTEAFF. The full variable domain, with the rest looked up from reference TRBV28 and TRBJ1-1, is DVKVTQSSRYLVKRTGEKVFLECVQDMDHENMFWYRQDPGLGLRLIYFSYDVKMKEKGDIPEGYSVSREKKERFSLILESASTNQTSMYLCASSLRGDTEAFFGQGTRLTVV.

This clone has just a few counts. The V and J genes are TRBV6-5 and TRBJ2-1; 7 bases match TRBD2. The CDR3 runs 15 residues. J lost 1 base, V lost 3 bases, and 3 bases had no gene match. The V gene's germline CDR1 is MNHEY and CDR2 SVGAGI. The CDR3 here is CASSYAAGSYNEQFF. Here the CDR3 DNA reads TGTGCCAGCAGTTATGCAGCGGGGTCCTACAATGAGCAGTTCTTC.

This CDR3 reads CASSIGTGNSPLHF. In DNA form, the CDR3 reads TGTGCCAGTAGTATCGGGACAGGTAATTCACCCCTCCACTTT. This sequence joins TRBV19 and TRBJ1-6; TRBD1 matches at 8 bases. The CDR3 has 14 residues. Looked up from germline, CDR1 is LNHDA and CDR2 is SQIVND (reference sequence). Trimming cost V 3 bases and J 6 bases; bases outside gene matches: 1.

V is TRBV5-1 and J is TRBJ2-7; the match to TRBD1 covers 11 bases. With 4 bases clipped from V and 2 bases from J, the junction kept 5 bases outside the gene matches. Germline V gives CDR1 SGHRS, CDR2 YFSETQ. The CDR3 runs to 15 residues. The DNA of the CDR3 is TGCGCCAGCAGCCCCAGGACAGGGGGCCCCTACGAGCAGTACTTC. Its translation is CASSPRTGGPYEQYF.